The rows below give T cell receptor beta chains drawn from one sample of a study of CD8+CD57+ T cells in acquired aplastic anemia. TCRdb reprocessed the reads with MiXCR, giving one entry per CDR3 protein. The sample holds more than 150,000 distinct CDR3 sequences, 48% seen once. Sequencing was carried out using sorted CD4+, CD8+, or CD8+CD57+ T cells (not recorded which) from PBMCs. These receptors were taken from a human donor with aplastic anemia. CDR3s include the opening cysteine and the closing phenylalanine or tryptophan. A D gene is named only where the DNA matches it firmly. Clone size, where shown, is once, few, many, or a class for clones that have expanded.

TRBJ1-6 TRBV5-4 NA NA CASSLATDNSPLHF TGTGCCAGCAGCTTGGCCACCGACAATTCACCCCTCCACTTT
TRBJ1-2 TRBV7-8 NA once CASGPPGTATNYGYTF TGTGCCAGCGGTCCTCCCGGGACGGCCACTAACTATGGCTACACCTTC
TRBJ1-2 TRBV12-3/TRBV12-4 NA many CASRPSQQGYYGYTF TGTGCCAGCAGACCCTCCCAACAGGGTTACTATGGCTACACCTTC
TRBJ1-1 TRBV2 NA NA CASRKTANTEAFF TGTGCCAGCAGGAAGACGGCGAACACTGAAGCTTTCTTT
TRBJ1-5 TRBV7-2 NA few CASSPSAGQPQHF TGTGCCAGCAGCCCAAGTGCGGGTCAGCCCCAGCATTTT
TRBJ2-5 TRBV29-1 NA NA CSVERDRLEYF TGCAGCGTTGAGAGAGACAGGCTAGAGTACTTC
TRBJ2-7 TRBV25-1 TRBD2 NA CASLSGTSGYEQYF TGTGCCAGCCTTTCCGGGACTAGCGGTTACGAGCAGTACTTC
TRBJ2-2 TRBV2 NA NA CASRKWGGELFF TGTGCCAGCAGAAAGTGGGGAGGGGAGCTGTTTTTT
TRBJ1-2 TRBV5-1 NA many CASGEQGVKYGYTF TGCGCCAGCGGCGAACAGGGAGTAAAGTATGGCTACACCTTC
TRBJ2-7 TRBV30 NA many CAWSPGTYEQYF TGTGCCTGGAGTCCCGGGACTTACGAGCAGTACTTC
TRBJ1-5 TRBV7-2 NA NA CASSPDGGQPQHF TGTGCCAGCAGCCCAGATGGTGGGCAGCCCCAGCATTTT
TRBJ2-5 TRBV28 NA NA CASTTFSQETQYF TGTGCCAGCACTACTTTCTCCCAGGAGACCCAGTACTTC
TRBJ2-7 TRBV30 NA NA CAWSAPGRAWEQYF TGTGCCTGGAGTGCCCCCGGGAGAGCGTGGGAGCAGTACTTC
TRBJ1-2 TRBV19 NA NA CASSIAQLYGYTF TGTGCCAGTAGTATAGCACAGCTCTATGGCTACACCTTC
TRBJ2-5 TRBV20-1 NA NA CSARIGGETQYF TGCAGTGCTAGAATTGGCGGGGAGACCCAGTACTTC
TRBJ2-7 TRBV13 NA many CASSLDNEQYF TGTGCCAGCAGCTTAGACAACGAGCAGTACTTC
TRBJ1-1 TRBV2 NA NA CASTSGHKNTEAFF TGTGCCAGCACGTCAGGGCACAAGAACACTGAAGCTTTCTTT
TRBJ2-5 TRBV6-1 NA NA CTSTLGVTQETRYF TGTACCAGCACCCTGGGAGTAACTCAAGAGACCCGGTACTTC
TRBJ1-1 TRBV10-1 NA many CASSDIMNTEAFF TGCGCCAGCAGTGATATCATGAACACTGAAGCTTTCTTT
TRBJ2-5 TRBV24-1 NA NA CATSRQGLETQYF TGTGCCACCAGTCGACAGGGACTAGAGACCCAGTACTTC
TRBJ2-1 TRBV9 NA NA CASSVDGKGLYNEQFF TGTGCCAGCAGCGTAGACGGAAAAGGGCTCTACAATGAGCAGTTCTTC
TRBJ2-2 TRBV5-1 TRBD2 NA CASSLDAAGLSGELFF TGCGCCAGCAGCTTGGATGCAGCGGGACTGTCCGGGGAGCTGTTTTTT
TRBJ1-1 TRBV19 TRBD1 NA CASTTGQGYTEAFF TGTGCCAGTACTACGGGACAGGGTTACACTGAAGCTTTCTTT
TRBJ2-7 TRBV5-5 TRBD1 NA CASSWAGTAVVYEQYF TGTGCCAGCAGCTGGGCCGGGACAGCGGTGGTGTACGAGCAGTACTTC
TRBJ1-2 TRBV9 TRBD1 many CASSPRGEGAYGYTF TGTGCCAGCAGCCCGAGAGGGGAGGGGGCATATGGCTACACCTTC
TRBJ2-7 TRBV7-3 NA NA CASTNSYEQYF TGTGCCAGCACAAACTCCTACGAGCAGTACTTC
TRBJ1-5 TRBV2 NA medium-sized CASSATIDQPQHF TGTGCCAGCAGCGCGACCATCGATCAGCCCCAGCATTTT
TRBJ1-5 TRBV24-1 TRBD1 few CATSTGDQPQHF TGTGCCACGAGTACAGGGGATCAGCCCCAGCATTTT
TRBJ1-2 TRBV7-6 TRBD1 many CASSAQTGVGGYTF TGTGCCAGCAGCGCCCAGACAGGGGTCGGAGGCTACACCTTC
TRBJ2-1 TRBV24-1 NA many CATSDLSGGATPYNEQFF TGTGCCACCAGTGATTTGTCAGGAGGGGCAACTCCTTACAATGAGCAGTTCTTC
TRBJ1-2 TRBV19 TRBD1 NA CASSPSTGVNYGYTF TGTGCCAGTAGTCCCAGTACAGGGGTCAACTATGGCTACACCTTC
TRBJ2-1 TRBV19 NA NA CASKRENILNNEQFF TGTGCCAGTAAGAGGGAGAACATCCTAAACAATGAGCAGTTCTTC